Below, 3 T cell receptor beta chains from the same sample are listed, as sequenced in a study of shared clonotypes between healthy human individuals. The table came from immunoSEQ multiplex PCR; TCRdb's copy has only in-frame clones and leaves some out. The sample contains about 960,000 clones, over 60% of which appear only once. The specimen sequenced was memory CD4+ T cells sorted from blood. Regarding subset: CD45RA-negative fraction. Receptors were obtained from a man aged 18 to 29 in good health.

The chain recombines TRBV5-1 with TRBJ2-3; TRBD2 might be the D (5 bases). V lost 6 bases, J lost 0 bases, and 8 bases lay in between. This CDR3 is 13 amino acids long. Germline CDR1 SGHRS, CDR2 YFSETQ. The CDR3 nucleotides read TGCGCCAGCAAGACGGGGAGCACAGATACGCAGTATTTT. Its protein product is CASKTGSTDTQYF. The full variable domain, completed using reference TRBV5-1 and TRBJ2-3, is KAGVTQTPRYLIKTRGQQVTLSCSPISGHRSVSWYQQTPGQGLQFLFEYFSETQRNKGNFPGRFSGRQFSNSRSEMNVSTLELGDSALYLCASKTGSTDTQYFGPGTRLTVL.

This clone appeared once. The chain links TRBV5-6 to TRBJ2-5; 11 bases line up with TRBD1. V dropped 4 bases and J dropped 4; count of bases not matched to a gene: 6. The germline CDR1 and CDR2 sequences are SGHDT and YYEEEE. The CDR3 consists of 15 residues. CDR3 DNA sequence: TGTGCCAGCAGCGGGGACAGGGGGGGCCGAGAGACCCAGTACTTC. Its protein is CASSGDRGGRETQYF.

CDR3: CASSPSGTGFEQFF. The DNA of the CDR3 is TGCGCCAGCAGCCCTTCCGGGACAGGGTTTGAGCAGTTCTTC. The rearrangement uses TRBV5-1 and TRBJ2-1; 9 bases line up with TRBD1. The CDR3 is 14 amino acids. Per the germline V gene, CDR1 is SGHRS and CDR2 is YFSETQ. The J segment lost 9 bases and the V segment lost 4 bases, leaving 8 bases of the junction unmatched.